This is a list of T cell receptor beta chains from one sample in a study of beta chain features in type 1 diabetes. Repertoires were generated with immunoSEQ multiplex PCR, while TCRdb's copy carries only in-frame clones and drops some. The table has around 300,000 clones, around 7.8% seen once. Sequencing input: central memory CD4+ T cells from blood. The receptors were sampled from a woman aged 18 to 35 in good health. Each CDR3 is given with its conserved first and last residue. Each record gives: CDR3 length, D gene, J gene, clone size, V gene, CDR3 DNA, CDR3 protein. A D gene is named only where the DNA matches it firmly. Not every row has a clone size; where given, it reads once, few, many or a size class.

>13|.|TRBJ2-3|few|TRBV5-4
TGTGCCAGCAGCTTGGGCGGCACATATACGCAGTATTTT
CASSLGGTYTQYF
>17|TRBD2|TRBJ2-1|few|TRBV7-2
TGTGCCAGCAGCGTGAACATTGGTAGCGGGGGGCTGAATGAGCAGTTCTTC
CASSVNIGSGGLNEQFF
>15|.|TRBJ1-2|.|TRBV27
TGTGCCAGCAATCCTAACGGGCCGGTTAACTATGGCTACACCTTC
CASNPNGPVNYGYTF
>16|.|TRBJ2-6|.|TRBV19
TGTGCCAGTAGTCTGCTGTCGGGAGCTGGGGCCAACGTCCTGACTTTC
CASSLLSGAGANVLTF
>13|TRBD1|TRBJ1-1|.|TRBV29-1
TGCAGCGTTTTAAGACAGGGGAACACTGAAGCTTTCTTT
CSVLRQGNTEAFF
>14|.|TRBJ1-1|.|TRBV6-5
TGTGCCAGCAGCGATCGGGGTCTGAACACTGAAGCTTTCTTT
CASSDRGLNTEAFF
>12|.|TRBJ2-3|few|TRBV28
TGTGCCAGCATGGAGGGGACAGATACGCAGTATTTT
CASMEGTDTQYF
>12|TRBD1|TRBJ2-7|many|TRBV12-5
TGTGCTAGTGCCGGGGACAGCTACGAGCAGTACTTC
CASAGDSYEQYF
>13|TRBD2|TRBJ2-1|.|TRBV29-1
TGCAGCGTTGAACTCACGGGGGGTTTTCAGCAGTTCTTC
CSVELTGGFQQFF
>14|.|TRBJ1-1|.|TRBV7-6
TGTGCCAGCAGCTTAGCCACAGCGAACACTGAAGCTTTCTTT
CASSLATANTEAFF
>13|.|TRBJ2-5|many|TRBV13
TGTGCCAGCATACACAGGGGAGGGGAGACCCAGTACTTC
CASIHRGGETQYF
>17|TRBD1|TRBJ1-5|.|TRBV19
TGTGCCAGTAGTATTCGAGCGACGACAGGGAGCAATCAGCCCCAGCATTTT
CASSIRATTGSNQPQHF
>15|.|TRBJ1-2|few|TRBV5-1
TGCGCCAGCAGCTTGGTAGCAGATGACCTGGATGGCTACACCTTC
CASSLVADDLDGYTF
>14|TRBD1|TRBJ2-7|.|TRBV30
TGTGCCTGGAGCCCTGGGACAGGGTACGACGAGCAGTACTTC
CAWSPGTGYDEQYF
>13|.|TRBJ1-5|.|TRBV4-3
TGCGCCAGCAGCCAAGGCGAGCTTAAGCCCCAGCATTTT
CASSQGELKPQHF
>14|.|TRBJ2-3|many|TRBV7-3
TGTGCCAGCAGCCAAGGGGACCCCAGGGATACGCAGTATTTT
CASSQGDPRDTQYF
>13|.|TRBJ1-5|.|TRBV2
TGTGCCAGCACGGGAGGGGGCAATCAGCCCCAGCATTTT
CASTGGGNQPQHF
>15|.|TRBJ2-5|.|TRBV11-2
TGTGCCAGCAGCTTTTATCGGGGGCCCACCGAGACCCAGTACTTC
CASSFYRGPTETQYF
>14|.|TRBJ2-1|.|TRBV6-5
TGTGCCAGCAGGCGGGGACAAACCTACAATGAGCAGTTCTTC
CASRRGQTYNEQFF
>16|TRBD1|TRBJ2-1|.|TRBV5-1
TGCGCCAGCAGCTACAGAGCCGGGACAGGTTACAATGAGCAGTTCTTC
CASSYRAGTGYNEQFF
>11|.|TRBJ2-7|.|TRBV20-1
TGCAGTGCTAGAGCTCTATACGAGCAGTACTTC
CSARALYEQYF
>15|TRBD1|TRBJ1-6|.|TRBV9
TGTGCCAGCAGCCCCCGGACAGGCCTTAATTCACCCCTCCACTTT
CASSPRTGLNSPLHF
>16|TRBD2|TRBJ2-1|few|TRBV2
TGTGCCAGCAGGGGTAATGCGGGAGGGGGGTACAATGAGCAGTTCTTC
CASRGNAGGGYNEQFF